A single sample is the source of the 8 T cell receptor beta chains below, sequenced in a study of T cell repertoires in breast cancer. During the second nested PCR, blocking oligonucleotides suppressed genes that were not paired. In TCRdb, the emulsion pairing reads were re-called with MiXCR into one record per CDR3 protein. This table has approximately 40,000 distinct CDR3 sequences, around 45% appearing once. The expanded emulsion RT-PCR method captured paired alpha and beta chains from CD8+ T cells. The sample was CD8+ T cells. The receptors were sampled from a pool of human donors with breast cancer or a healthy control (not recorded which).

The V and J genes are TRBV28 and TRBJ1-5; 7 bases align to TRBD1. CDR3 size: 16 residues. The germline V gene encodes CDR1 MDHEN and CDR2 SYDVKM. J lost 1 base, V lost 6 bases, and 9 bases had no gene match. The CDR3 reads CASRGGGGGSNQPQHF. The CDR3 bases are TGTGCCAGCAGGGGCGGAGGAGGGGGCAGCAATCAGCCCCAGCATTTT. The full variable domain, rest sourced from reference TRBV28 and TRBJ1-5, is DVKVTQSSRYLVKRTGEKVFLECVQDMDHENMFWYRQDPGLGLRLIYFSYDVKMKEKGDIPEGYSVSREKKERFSLILESASTNQTSMYLCASRGGGGGSNQPQHFGDGTRLSIL.

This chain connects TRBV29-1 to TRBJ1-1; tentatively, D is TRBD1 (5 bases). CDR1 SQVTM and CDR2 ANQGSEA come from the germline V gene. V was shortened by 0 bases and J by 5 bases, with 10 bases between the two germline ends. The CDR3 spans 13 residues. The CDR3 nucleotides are TGCAGCGTTGAAGATCTCAGGGCGACTGAAGCTTTCTTT. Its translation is CSVEDLRATEAFF.

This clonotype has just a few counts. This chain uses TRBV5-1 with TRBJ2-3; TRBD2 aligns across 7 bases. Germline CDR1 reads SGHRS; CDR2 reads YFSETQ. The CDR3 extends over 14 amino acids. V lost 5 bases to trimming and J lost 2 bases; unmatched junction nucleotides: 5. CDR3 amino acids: CASRRGDYTDTQYF. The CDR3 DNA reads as TGCGCCAGCAGACGGGGGGACTACACAGATACGCAGTATTTT.

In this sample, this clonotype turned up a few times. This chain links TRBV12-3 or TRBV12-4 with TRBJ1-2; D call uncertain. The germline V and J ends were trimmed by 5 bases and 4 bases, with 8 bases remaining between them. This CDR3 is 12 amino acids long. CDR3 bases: TGTGCCAGCAGTATCGAGGCCTATGGCTACACCTTC. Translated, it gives CASSIEAYGYTF.

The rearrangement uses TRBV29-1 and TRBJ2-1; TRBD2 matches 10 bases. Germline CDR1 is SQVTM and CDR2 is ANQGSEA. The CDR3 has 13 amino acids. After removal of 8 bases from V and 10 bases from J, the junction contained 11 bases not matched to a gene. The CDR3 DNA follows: TGCAGCACTACTAGCGGGACTACAGAGGAGCAGTTCTTC. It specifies CSTTSGTTEEQFF.

CDR3: CASSLKAGQGTEAFF. The CDR3 coding sequence is TGTGCCAGCAGCTTAAAGGCAGGACAGGGCACTGAAGCTTTCTTT. The chain has TRBV7-3 and TRBJ1-1, with 8 bases fitting TRBD1. The germline V gene encodes CDR1 SGHTA and CDR2 FQGTGA. The trim removed 1 base at V and 4 bases at J, leaving 5 bases unmatched. This CDR3 region has 15 residues.

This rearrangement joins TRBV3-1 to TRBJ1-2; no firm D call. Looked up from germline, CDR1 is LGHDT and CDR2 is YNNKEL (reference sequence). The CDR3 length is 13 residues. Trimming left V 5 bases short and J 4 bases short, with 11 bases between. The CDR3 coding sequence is TGTGCCAGCAGCGGTCACTCCCGCTATGGCTACACCTTC. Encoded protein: CASSGHSRYGYTF.

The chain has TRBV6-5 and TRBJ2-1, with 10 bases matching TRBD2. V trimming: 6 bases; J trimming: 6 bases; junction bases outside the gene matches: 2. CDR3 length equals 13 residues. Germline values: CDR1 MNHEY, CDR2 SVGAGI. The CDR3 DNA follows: TGTGCCAGCAGACTAGCGGGGATCAATGAGCAGTTCTTC. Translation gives CASRLAGINEQFF.